The 9 T cell receptor beta chains presented below share a single source sample, sequenced in a study of beta chain features in type 1 diabetes. Isolated RNA was reverse transcribed in full, so expressed TCRB transcripts were sequenced. Only in-frame clones appear in the TCRdb table, and some are missing; sequencing was by immunoSEQ multiplex PCR. Altogether about 900,000 clones are present, 15% to 20% being singletons, with the ten largest covering 0.02% to 0.03%. Sequenced sample: naive CD4+ T cells from blood. The receptors come from a woman under 30 in good health.

The V gene is TRBV5-1, the J gene TRBJ2-1; TRBD2 is a possible D gene (6 bases). The CDR3 loop spans 14 amino acids. Trimming took off 6 bases at V and 6 bases at J, with 16 bases between the two ends. Germline CDR1 reads SGHRS; CDR2 reads YFSETQ. CDR3 sequence: CASTELARGNEQFF. CDR3 nucleotides: TGCGCCAGCACCGAACTAGCTCGGGGCAATGAGCAGTTCTTC. Supplemented by reference TRBV5-1 and TRBJ2-1, the full variable domain reads KAGVTQTPRYLIKTRGQQVTLSCSPISGHRSVSWYQQTPGQGLQFLFEYFSETQRNKGNFPGRFSGRQFSNSRSEMNVSTLELGDSALYLCASTELARGNEQFFGPGTRLTVL.

This clone was seen only a few times. CDR3 loop: CAVLRGGSLSGANVLTF. CDR3 bases: TGTGCCGTACTCAGGGGAGGCTCGCTTTCTGGGGCCAACGTCCTGACTTTC. The chain links TRBV28 to TRBJ2-6; D is possibly TRBD1 or TRBD2 (6 bases each). Germline CDR1 is MDHEN and CDR2 is SYDVKM. Between the trimmed V and J ends, which lost 11 bases and 1 base, there was a span of 21 bases. CDR3 length: 17 residues.

The chain has TRBV5-1 and TRBJ1-1; perhaps TRBD1 as D (5 bases). Germline CDR1 reads SGHRS; CDR2 reads YFSETQ. The CDR3 loop spans 14 amino acids. Trimming stripped 5 bases from V and 0 bases from J, with 11 bases between. CDR3 in DNA: TGCGCCAGCAGAGTGGGGCCAATGAACACTGAAGCTTTCTTT. This translates into CASRVGPMNTEAFF.

This clone was recorded a few times. The chain carries TRBV2 and TRBJ2-4; a possible D gene is TRBD2 (6 bases). Per the germline V gene, CDR1 is SNHLY and CDR2 is FYNNEI. The CDR3 is 14 residues long. The ends were cut back, 8 bases at V and 7 bases at J, with 18 bases in the middle. CDR3 sequence reads: CASLPGVLGNIQYF. In nucleotides, the CDR3 is TGTGCCAGCCTCCCGGGGGTTTTGGGGAACATTCAGTACTTC.

This clone appeared a few times. The chain carries TRBV7-2 and TRBJ2-1, with no clear D. Germline assignment: CDR1 SGHTA and CDR2 FQGNSA. This CDR3 spans 15 amino acids. The V gene lost 4 bases and the J gene lost 0 bases, with 10 bases spanning the gap. Here the CDR3 DNA reads TGTGCCAGCAGCTCCGGTAAACGCTCCTACAATGAGCAGTTCTTC. Its translation is CASSSGKRSYNEQFF.

This sequence joins TRBV5-1 and TRBJ2-3, with D possibly TRBD2 on 5 matching bases. Trimming removed 6 bases at V and 6 bases at J, with 20 bases between. This CDR3 region has 15 residues. CDR1 is SGHRS and CDR2 is YFSETQ in the germline V gene. The CDR3 DNA reads TGCGCCAGCAAGCTTGTGGGTCTCGAGGGCGATACGCAGTATTTT. It codes for CASKLVGLEGDTQYF.

This clone was picked up a small number of times. For the CDR3, the DNA is TGTGCCAGCTCACCACCGTACGGCCTTCAAGAGACCCAGTACTTC. Protein product: CASSPPYGLQETQYF. This chain links TRBV18 with TRBJ2-5; no reliable D call. Per germline, CDR1 KGHSH and CDR2 LQKENI. CDR3 length equals 15 residues. V lost 0 bases to trimming and J lost 2 bases, with 10 bases between them.

The gene calls are TRBV18 and TRBJ2-4; D possibly corresponds to TRBD1 (6 bases). The CDR3 contains 14 residues. V was cut by 6 bases and J by 0 bases, with 9 bases left in between. Germline V gene lookup returns CDR1 KGHSH and CDR2 LQKENI. The CDR3 region is CASSLTGAKNIQYF. CDR3 DNA: TGTGCCAGCTCCCTGACAGGAGCCAAAAACATTCAGTACTTC.

This rearrangement joins TRBV27 to TRBJ1-6; 9 bases align to TRBD1. After removal of 6 bases from V and 9 bases from J, the junction contained 6 bases not matched to a gene. CDR1 and CDR2 (germline): MNHEY, SMNVEV (reference sequence). This CDR3 has 14 amino acids. The CDR3 here is CASSRDREGSPLHF. The CDR3 nucleotides read TGTGCCAGCAGCCGGGACAGGGAGGGTTCACCCCTCCACTTT.